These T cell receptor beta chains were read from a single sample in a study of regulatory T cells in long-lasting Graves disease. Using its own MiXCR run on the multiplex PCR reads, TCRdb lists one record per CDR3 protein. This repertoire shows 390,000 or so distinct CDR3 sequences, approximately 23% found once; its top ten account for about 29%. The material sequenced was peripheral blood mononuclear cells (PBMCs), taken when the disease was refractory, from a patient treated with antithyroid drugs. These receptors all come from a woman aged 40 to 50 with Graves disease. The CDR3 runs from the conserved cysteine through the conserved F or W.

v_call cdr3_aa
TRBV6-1 CASAWGTEAFF
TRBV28 CASSTFGTGYQPQHF
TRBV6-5 CASSYLREQYF
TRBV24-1 CATSDMTEGNEQYF
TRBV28 CASSLAGGPKEQFF
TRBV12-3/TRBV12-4 CASSLGDAVYTGELFF
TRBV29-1 CSVGRPSDRGTSYEQYF
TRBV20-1 CSALPFGRDPYNEQFF
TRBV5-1 CASSWDLGRAGEKLFF
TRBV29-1 CSVIDPSSYEQYF
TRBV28 CASKETPSEKLFF
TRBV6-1 CASRPRGQPQHF
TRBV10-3 CAIRNTVSGYTF
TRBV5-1 CASSLEGRPWNSPLHF
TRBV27 CASSLPSDTGELFF
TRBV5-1 CASSLERADGYTF
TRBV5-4 CASSPDGLAGLYEQYF
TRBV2 CASKDRPNSPLHF
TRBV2 CASSRLGQASSYEQYF
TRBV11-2 CASSSLTGVAYEQYF
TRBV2 CASSSAGGLGNEQFF
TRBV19 CASSINGASTYEQYF
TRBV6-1 CASTRGESTEAFF
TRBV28 CASSFGGDNEKLFF
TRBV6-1 CASRGLAGGTGELFF
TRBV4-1 CASSQAAAEGETQYF
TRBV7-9 CASAPTQSGVQYF
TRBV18 CASSPYRTGSREQYF
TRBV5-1 CASSAETAGLGGYTF
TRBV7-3 CASSYSTGDQQYF
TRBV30 CAWSLLSGTNEKLFF
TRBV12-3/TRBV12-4 CASRLYTGGHGELFF
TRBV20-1 CSASGGRAGVKNIQYF
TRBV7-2 CASSLGHAGETQYF
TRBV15 CATSRASGTEAFF
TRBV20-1 CSARVNSLGEQFF
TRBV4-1 CASSQDEGQGALPQHF
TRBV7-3 CASSGLAGGLQYF
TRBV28 CASRQGPGNTIYF
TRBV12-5 CASALVQGGEETQYF
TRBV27 CASSLSRPSSSGNTIYF
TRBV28 CASSLSGLAGVGIGKTQYF
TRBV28 CASSPRDWANIQYF
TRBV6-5 CASSYSLQGSGNTIYF
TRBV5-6 CASSLSRGRGFDQPQHF